The TCR beta chain described here comes from a study of blood T cell repertoires in COVID-19. For the study at large: The analysed material was cDNA or gDNA that came from T cells, B-cell-depleted T cells, or PBMCs.

Methods used by the authors: The assay estimated nucleated cells by amplifying reference gene primers. Profiling relied on immunoSEQ multiplex PCR, and the TCRdb table lists in-frame clones only, not all of them. That table is the source of V, J and clone size, and D and trimming were worked out from the DNA. The profile shows 200,000 or so clones, 80% to 90% of them singletons. The CDR3 sequence is 16 residues long. CDR1 and CDR2 (germline): KGHDR, SFDVKD. The V gene lost 7 bases and the J gene lost 4 bases, with 19 bases spanning the gap. The specimen sequenced was PBMCs or T cells enriched from blood (not recorded which). This clonotype originated in a woman in her forties with acute COVID-19. The chain combines TRBV24-1 with TRBJ2-1, with a possible D match to TRBD2 (6 bases). The CDR3 bases are TGTGCCACCAGGGATAAGACTAGTTCGGGATACAATGAGCAGTTCTTC. It translates to CATRDKTSSGYNEQFF.